This T cell receptor (beta chain) was obtained from a study of blood T cell repertoires in COVID-19. On the study more broadly: Some COVID-19 samples were acute and others convalescent; all came from the United States, Italy and Spain. PBMCs, B-cell-depleted T cells, or T cells provided the cDNA or gDNA that made up the material.

V was trimmed by 2 bases and J by 4 bases, leaving 12 bases between them. The CDR3 consists of 14 residues. The germline V gene encodes CDR1 SGHNT and CDR2 YYREEE (reference sequence). In the original analysis: The assay estimated nucleated cells by amplifying reference gene primers. Sequenced by immunoSEQ multiplex PCR; TCRdb stores in-frame clones only, minus some. From that table come the V and J calls and clone size; the DNA was used to work out D and trimming. The profile covers tens of thousands of clones, with approximately 82% appearing a single time and over 9.5% taken by the ten largest. The source is a human donor in a cohort sampled during active COVID-19. The rearrangement links TRBV5-4 to TRBJ2-5; weak D call: TRBD2 (7 bases). The sequenced material came from peripheral blood. This CDR3 reads CASSFPGGRETQYF. The CDR3 coding sequence is TGTGCCAGCAGCTTCCCCGGGGGGCGAGAGACCCAGTACTTC.